The clone carrying this TCR beta chain was counted a single time. The sample belongs to a study of blood T cell repertoires in COVID-19. On the study more broadly: Sources were T cells, B-cell-depleted T cells, or PBMCs; the material itself was cDNA or gDNA.

The germline CDR1 and CDR2 sequences are SGHTA and FQGNSA. The CDR3 is made up of 16 amino acids. With V trimmed by 3 bases and J by 1 base, 1 base remained unmatched. Under the authors' procedure: Reference gene primer amplification yielded estimated nucleated cell counts. TCRdb's copy holds only in-frame clones and misses some; the assay was immunoSEQ multiplex PCR. For V, J and clone size, that table is used; D and trimming come from the DNA. The sample has some 140,000 clones; about 86% are singletons. The sample comprised peripheral blood. The TCR was taken from an older woman with active or convalescent COVID-19. The chain joins TRBV7-2 to TRBJ2-2, with 11 bases matching TRBD2. The CDR3 loop reads CASSFLAGGNTGELFF. CDR3 bases: TGTGCCAGCAGCTTTCTAGCGGGGGGGAACACCGGGGAGCTGTTTTTT.